This T cell receptor (beta chain) was documented in a study of blood T cell repertoires in COVID-19. Study at large: The samples span acute and convalescent COVID-19 from the United States, Italy and Spain.

In the study's own analysis: Amplification from reference gene primers served as the basis for estimated nucleated cell counts. Here immunoSEQ multiplex PCR was the method, and the copy in TCRdb shows in-frame clones only, minus some. Clone size and V and J calls were adopted from that table, with D and trimming inferred from the DNA. The sample lists 300,000 to 400,000 clones, over 80% occurring once. The germline gives CDR1 LNHDA, CDR2 SQIVND (reference sequence). This CDR3 spans 14 amino acids. V lost 8 bases and J lost 9; bases outside the gene matches: 10. The sequenced sample was peripheral blood. This chain connects TRBV19 to TRBJ2-1; TRBD2 agrees at 10 bases. This receptor was obtained from a man aged 30-40 years with COVID-19, enrolled during active disease. CDR3 DNA sequence: TGTGCCAGTGGGTGGGCTAGCGGGAGTGGTGAGCAGTTCTTC. Translating it yields CASGWASGSGEQFF.